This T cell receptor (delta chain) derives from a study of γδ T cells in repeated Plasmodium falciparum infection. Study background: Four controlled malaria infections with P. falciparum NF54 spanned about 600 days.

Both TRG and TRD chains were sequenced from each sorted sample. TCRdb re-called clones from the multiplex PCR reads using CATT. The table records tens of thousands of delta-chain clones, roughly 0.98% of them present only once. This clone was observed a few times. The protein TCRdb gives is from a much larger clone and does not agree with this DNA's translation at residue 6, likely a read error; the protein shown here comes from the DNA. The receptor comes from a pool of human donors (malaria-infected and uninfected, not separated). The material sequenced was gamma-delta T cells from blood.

CDR3 nucleotide sequence: TGTGCTTATTTACCTTTCTACAAGGGAATAAATATTGTCTACACCGATAAACTCATCTTT. Translating it yields CAYLPFYKGINIVYTDKLIF. The rearrangement uses TRAV38-2/DV8 and TRDJ1, with D maybe TRDD1 (5 bases). CDR1 is TSESDYY and CDR2 is QEAYKQQN in the germline V gene. Trimming left V 7 bases short and J 0 bases short, with 31 bases between. The CDR3 is 20 amino acids.